One T cell receptor beta chain is described in this entry. Its cognate antigen has yet to be identified. Base-call qualities are not available, and no considerably larger clone is one nucleotide away. The CDR3 has 15 amino acids, counting the end cysteine and phenylalanine. CDR3 DNA is the only sequence kept; it has 45 bases, read in frame from the first base. The trim is 5 bases for V and 8 bases for J, with a gap of 19 bases between the germline ends. Based on the germline V gene (reference sequence), the CDR1 and CDR2 sequences are MNHEY and SMNVEV. The source of the sample is a study of cytomegalovirus exposure and HLA in healthy donors (dated by TCRdb to 2015 to 2018). A note on the overall study: In an earlier analysis of some 550 of the donors, 276 Gb of sequence data and 100 million or so unique TCR beta sequences from 150 million to 200 million T cells were reported. Roughly 300 gigabases of sequencing data and about 92 million unique TCR sequences made up an early release that covered approximately 700 HLA-typed donors. Of the approximately 400 genotyped donors, roughly 85% fell in the genetic ancestry cluster associated with self-reported Caucasian donors. The study was designed to test whether signatures of past pathogen exposure could be identified by cataloging public T cell receptors. The study profiled the T cell repertoires of around 700 subjects by immunosequencing and related them to cytomegalovirus serostatus. In addition to the first cohort of about 650 subjects, a separate validation cohort of 130 or so different subjects was used. The study combined high-throughput TCR immunosequencing, statistical association of individual TCRs with disease status, and machine learning to predict cytomegalovirus infection status. A later analysis re-analyzed previously published TCR beta repertoires from 600 to 850 donors and added high-resolution HLA genotyping to study TCR occurrence patterns. In the later analysis, no new phenotypic data were used to find candidate immune exposures; instead, reliance was placed on TCR beta sequences and their occurrence across donors. An earlier analysis of 587 of the donors used high-throughput TCR beta sequencing to judge whether each TCR beta V gene segment behaved as functional or pseudogenic. Donor age, sex, ethnicity and CMV serostatus were compiled together with the repertoire data. A later genetic analysis used genome-wide SNP genotypes for about 60% of the 666 donors, treating that subset as a discovery cohort. Every discovery cohort repertoire had been produced on one sequencing platform. Class I and class II HLA loci were covered by the typing at four-digit resolution. Typing coverage varied by locus: roughly 629-640 donors for A, B, C, DRB1 and DQB1; approximately 500 for DQA1; 606 for DPA1; 400 to 480 for DPB1. Roughly five DR-DQ haplotypes were handled as single units for association and clustering because linkage in the cohort was strong. On average, over 200,000 unique TCR beta nucleotide sequences were sequenced per donor among a few hundred genotyped donors of the cohort, with 15% to 20% of those sequences being non-productive. Study-level results and caveats: A group of highly shared sequence variants was considered likely to be a technical artifact of the sequencing pipeline. Broadly in line with IMGT annotations, most TCR beta V segments showed up in productive rearrangements about 87% or about 30% of the time in an earlier analysis of 587 of the donors. The authors suggested that the approach could potentially be generalized to other disease states and immunological phenotypes. This cohort had only TCR beta chains sequenced, and the lack of alpha or paired-chain data limited which features could be detected. Assigning TCR associations to individual alleles was difficult when HLA alleles, especially DR and DQ, strongly co-occurred. Because HLA typing was missing for some donors at each locus, association tests included only the typed subset. In a later analysis, more than 15,000 TCR beta sequences were associated with specific HLA alleles at a false discovery rate of 0.05. A later analysis reported that several top co-occurrence clusters appeared linked to parvovirus B19, influenza, CMV and Epstein-Barr virus. The study listed 164 TCR beta chains as associated with cytomegalovirus. Correlated functional status among segregating V segments might reflect linkage disequilibrium, but an unknown experimental factor could not be ruled out. Most CMV-associated TCR beta chains appeared to be HLA-restricted in a later analysis, and the HLA associations seemed to be driven largely by CMV exposure. Three of the identified cytomegalovirus-associated TCR beta chains were confirmed in vitro to be specific for cytomegalovirus antigens. A later analysis found that HLA-associated TCR beta chains were more clonally expanded and had lower generation probabilities than equally common non-associated chains. CMV serostatus was the only immune exposure information available for the cohort. In a later genetic analysis, fewer N-insertions in productive TCRs were reported among donors in an Asian-associated ancestry cluster than the approximately 630-donor mean. The 87-base-pair reads could not distinguish some IMGT-functional V segments, including TRBV6-2 and TRBV6-3, so those segments were excluded. In a later analysis, TCR association rates were found to vary across HLA loci, with the most associated TCRs seen for DRB1 alleles and the fewest for HLA-C alleles. A further reported finding was that TCR beta sequences accurately predicted the HLA-A and HLA-B alleles for most subjects in the first cohort. The earlier analysis of about 600 of the donors excluded fewer than 20 rarely observed V segments, including chromosome 9 orphons, because counts were too low. In a later genetic analysis, a missense DCLRE1C variant was associated with V-gene and J-gene trimming of TCR beta chains, and the association was replicated in an independent cohort. While some public TCRs were present in many individuals, most TCR sequences turned up only very rarely across donors. Roughly uniform sequencing depth across donors was assumed in presence/absence analyses, although this assumption may not hold. In both the original and validation cohorts, the classifier was reported to diagnose cytomegalovirus status with high specificity and sensitivity.

Library preparation employed the immunoSEQ multiplex PCR assay. A mixture of 60 forward primers for TCR Vbeta segments and 13 reverse primers for TCR Jbeta segments was used in the multiplex PCR. Amplification of the CDR3 region of rearranged TCR beta genes was performed with a multiplex PCR assay on genomic DNA. The amplified TCR beta libraries were sequenced on the Illumina HiSeq System as 87-base-pair reads. As for the authors' bioinformatics: In a later analysis, 70 million to 95 million unique TCR beta chains were counted across the 500 to 700 repertoires, and some 10 million of these chains were shared by at least two donors. A nearest-neighbor algorithm error-corrected the raw reads and collapsed the reads into unique sequences, merging closely related sequences to remove PCR and sequencing errors. Alignment of CDR3 sequences to IMGT reference sequences was used to assign V, D and J gene segments. For a sequence to be retained, at least a six-nucleotide match to both a V gene segment and a J gene segment was required. Rearrangements were called productive when the CDR3 lacked stop codons and stayed in frame with V and J; all others were non-productive. CDR3 was defined by IMGT convention, running from the second conserved V-encoded cysteine to the conserved J-encoded phenylalanine. In an earlier analysis of roughly 580 of the donors, sequences lacking an unambiguous match to a single V gene segment were excluded. In an earlier analysis of some 590 of the donors, a V segment was called functional when productive rearrangements were above 56.7%, and segregating when the standard deviation between donors exceeded 5%. A statistical classification framework was built for diagnosing cytomegalovirus status from the catalog of TCR beta chain sequences. A later analysis assigned V and J genes by comparing TCR nucleotide sequences with IMGT/GENE-DB human TR gene sequences. A later analysis assigned CDR3 sequences and most-parsimonious VDJ recombination scenarios with the TCRdist pipeline. A later analysis defined each TCR beta chain by its CDR3 amino acid sequence plus V-gene family, and excluded reads lacking a unique V-gene family. A later analysis removed nearly 600 highly shared, low-generation-probability nucleotide sequences to deal with suspected cross-contamination and a sequencing artifact. A later analysis calculated a clonal expansion index for each public chain from normalized within-repertoire ranks of inferred template counts. Generation probabilities in a later analysis came from a VDJ recombination model fitted to out-of-frame rearrangements, and those results were checked against IGoR. In a later analysis, TCR-TCR, TCR-HLA and TCR-CMV co-occurrence was scored with hypergeometric tests, and a repertoire-size bias correction was applied to TCR pairs. A later analysis estimated false discovery rates by permuting HLA or CMV assignments 20 times. In a later analysis, co-occurring TCRs were grouped using DBSCAN, and TCRdist sequence similarity was added for clustering within HLA-allele-positive subsets. Repertoires with fewer than 30,000 or more than 120,000 public chains, plus five repertoires with anomalous nucleotide sharing, were excluded from co-occurrence clustering. Drawn from immuneACCESS, this table holds only the in-frame rearrangements with V and J called that TCRdb kept. Clones are partly lost; checked studies trace under half to an unresolved V gene and leave the rest unexplained. The V and J calls and clone size come from that table; D and trimming were worked out from the DNA. The sample contains under 200,000 clones, around three quarters of them found a single time. Of the sample, around 5.7% is held by the ten largest clones.

The cohort consisted of 650 to 700 healthy bone marrow donors. At the time of sampling, every cohort member was nominally healthy, though immune exposures that went unrecorded were likely present. The donor was CMV seronegative and belonged to the group of roughly 330 seronegative cohort members. Each donor provided a peripheral blood sample, and peripheral blood mononuclear cells were used for TCR beta sequencing. Genomic DNA was extracted from the blood cell samples with the Qiagen DNeasy Blood Extraction Kit. The sample taken for sequencing was PBMCs. The clonotype comes from a man aged 35-49 years in good health and CMV-seronegative. The V and J segments used are TRBV27 and TRBJ2-1; D gene: possibly TRBD2, on 5 matching bases. The DNA reads TGTGCCAGCAGTCCACCGGACTCCCCGGTTTATGAGCAGTTCTTC. This encodes CASSPPDSPVYEQFF.